This entry describes one T cell receptor (beta chain). Sequenced by immunoSEQ multiplex PCR; TCRdb stores in-frame clones only, minus some. The sample includes approximately 100,000 clones, about 89% of them seen just once. The CDR3 has 14 residues. Between the trimmed V and J ends, which lost 6 bases and 6 bases, there was a span of 15 bases. In germline, CDR1 is LNHDA, CDR2 SQIVND (reference sequence). The sample comes from a study of control samples from healthy donors and cancer patients. The sequenced sample consisted of blood. The TCR comes from a man younger than 45 in good health. The V and J genes are TRBV19 and TRBJ1-5; weak D call: TRBD1 (5 bases). Here the CDR3 DNA reads TGTGCCAGTAGCGTAGTGGTGGGGCCTCAGCCCCAGCATTTT. Translating it yields CASSVVVGPQPQHF.